The 20 T cell receptor beta chains presented below share a single source sample, sequenced in a study of blood T cell repertoires in COVID-19. Measured with immunoSEQ multiplex PCR; TCRdb has only the in-frame clones, and not every one. The sample consists of approximately 180,000 clones, approximately 89% of them appearing once. The sequencing input was PBMCs or T cells enriched from blood (not recorded which). These receptors came from a woman between 35 and 50 years old with acute COVID-19.

The chain carries TRBV7-9 and TRBJ2-3; D perhaps matches TRBD2 (6 bases). The CDR3 runs 18 residues. CDR1 SEHNR and CDR2 FQNEAQ come from the germline V gene (reference sequence). The V end was cut by 2 bases, the J end by 0 bases, with 18 bases between. This CDR3 is CASSLITPSGPSTDTQYF. The CDR3 DNA is TGTGCCAGCAGCTTAATTACTCCAAGCGGGCCAAGCACAGATACGCAGTATTTT.

The rearrangement joins TRBV2 to TRBJ1-1, with 8 bases lining up with TRBD1. Germline V lookup: CDR1 SNHLY, CDR2 FYNNEI. The V and J ends lost 11 bases and 5 bases, in that order; junction bases with no gene match: 10. This CDR3 has 13 residues. The CDR3 loop is CALRDRFWTEAFF. The CDR3 nucleotides are TGTGCCCTGCGGGACAGGTTTTGGACTGAAGCTTTCTTT.

This chain connects TRBV6-4 to TRBJ1-2, with 7 bases aligning to TRBD1. Germline V lookup: CDR1 MRHNA, CDR2 SNTAGT. The junction had 7 bases not matched to a gene; V was cut back by 4 bases and J by 2 bases. The CDR3 is 15 amino acids. The CDR3 spells CASSGGAGGNYGYTF. The CDR3 nucleotides read TGTGCCAGCAGTGGCGGGGCAGGGGGGAACTATGGCTACACCTTC.

This chain links TRBV15 with TRBJ1-1; D call uncertain. There are 13 residues in the CDR3. Germline CDR1 and CDR2: LNHNV and YYDKDF (reference sequence). The V end was cut by 0 bases, the J end by 6 bases, with 8 bases between. CDR3 amino acids: CATSRDRIAEAFF. The CDR3 DNA is TGTGCCACCAGCAGAGACAGGATCGCTGAAGCTTTCTTT.

The rearrangement uses TRBV2 and TRBJ1-3; D uncertain. Trimming shortened V by 4 bases and J by 0 bases, and 7 bases separated the two germline ends. In germline, CDR1 is SNHLY, CDR2 FYNNEI. CDR3 length: 14 residues. CDR3 loop: CASSVQVSGNTIYF. CDR3 sequence (DNA): TGTGCCAGCAGTGTTCAGGTCTCTGGAAACACCATATATTTT.

CDR3 sequence (DNA): TGTGCCAGCAGTTACTCGAGTTTGAGGGAGCAGTACTTC. This encodes CASSYSSLREQYF. The chain links TRBV6-5 to TRBJ2-7; D gene uncertain. CDR1 and CDR2 from the germline V gene are MNHEY and SVGAGI. V lost 0 bases and J 7 bases, leaving 10 bases between the germline ends. CDR3 size: 13 residues.

V is TRBV28 and J is TRBJ2-3; 10 bases agree with TRBD2. This CDR3 spans 16 amino acids. Germline V gives CDR1 MDHEN, CDR2 SYDVKM. With 5 bases clipped from V and 3 bases from J, the junction kept 8 bases outside the gene matches. CDR3 protein: CASSPLLAGVTDTQYF. In DNA, the CDR3 is TGTGCCAGCAGTCCCCTCCTAGCGGGGGTGACAGATACGCAGTATTTT.

The chain is built from TRBV3-1 (or the pseudogene TRBV3-2) and TRBJ1-3; perhaps TRBD1 as D (6 bases). The V and J ends lost 3 bases and 0 bases respectively, with 15 bases between them. Germline V lookup: CDR1 LGHDT, CDR2 YNNKEL (reference sequence). This CDR3 comprises 17 residues. As DNA, the CDR3 is TGTGCCAGCAGCCAGTTTACAGGGAGTCCCTCTGGAAACACCATATATTTT. The encoded protein is CASSQFTGSPSGNTIYF.

The rearrangement uses TRBV29-1 and TRBJ2-5; 12 bases match TRBD2. The ends lost 4 bases at V and 7 bases at J; junction bases unmatched: 7. Germline-derived CDR1 and CDR2 are SQVTM and ANQGSEA. CDR3 length: 14 residues. The CDR3 here is CSVVFLAGGGTQYF. CDR3 nucleotides: TGCAGCGTTGTTTTCCTAGCGGGAGGGGGGACCCAGTACTTC.

This clone is a singleton in its sample. J is TRBJ1-4 and V is TRBV6-5; TRBD1 matches at 8 bases. The CDR3 totals 14 residues. Germline V gene sequence: CDR1 MNHEY, CDR2 SVGAGI. The ends lost 6 bases at V and 7 bases at J; junction bases unmatched: 7. CDR3 sequence reads: CASSDGQGGEKLFF. For the CDR3, the DNA is TGTGCCAGCAGCGATGGACAGGGTGGTGAAAAACTGTTTTTT.

V gene TRBV18 combines with J gene TRBJ2-7; D unresolved. Per germline, CDR1 KGHSH and CDR2 LQKENI. This CDR3 has 15 amino acids. With 2 bases removed from V and 2 bases from J, the gap between germline ends came to 13 bases. The CDR3 region has the DNA TGTGCCAGCTCACCAGTGACGCGGCCGGCCTACGAGCAGTACTTC. Amino acids: CASSPVTRPAYEQYF.

J is TRBJ2-7 and V is TRBV19; 8 nucleotides align to TRBD1. There are 16 residues in the CDR3. Trimming took 4 bases from V and 3 from J; bases not matched to a gene: 11. Looked up from germline, CDR1 is LNHDA and CDR2 is SQIVND (reference sequence). The CDR3 DNA sequence: TGTGCCAGTAGTAGGGGATCCGGGACAGGAGGCTACGAGCAGTACTTC. Amino acid sequence: CASSRGSGTGGYEQYF.

This sequence joins TRBV7-6 and TRBJ2-7; 7 positions agree with TRBD1. The J segment lost 1 base and the V segment lost 4 bases, leaving 7 bases of the junction unmatched. The V gene's germline CDR1 is SGHVS and CDR2 FNYEAQ. The CDR3 has 15 amino acids. CDR3 amino acids: CASSSRDSASYEQYF. CDR3 coding DNA: TGTGCCAGCAGCTCCCGGGACAGCGCGTCCTACGAGCAGTACTTC.

This clone has just one count. The genes are TRBV9 and TRBJ1-2; 9 positions match TRBD1. V was pared by 0 bases and J by 8 bases, with 2 bases of the junction left unmatched. Germline assignment: CDR1 SGDLS and CDR2 YYNGEE. CDR3 length: 13 amino acids. This CDR3 reads CASSVETGGGYTF. DNA of the CDR3: TGTGCCAGCAGCGTAGAAACAGGGGGCGGCTACACCTTC.

The CDR3, as DNA: TGTGCCAGCAGTTCAGCGGGAGGGCCAGATACGCAGTATTTT. This sequence encodes CASSSAGGPDTQYF. The chain couples TRBV11-2 to TRBJ2-3, with 10 bases matching TRBD2. CDR1 is SGHAT, CDR2 FQNNGV, per germline. The CDR3 covers 14 residues. V trimming: 6 bases; J trimming: 4 bases; junction bases outside the gene matches: 4.

The V call is TRBV6-5, the J call TRBJ1-1, with 8 positions matching TRBD1. This CDR3 has 13 residues. Germline trimming cut 4 bases from V and 5 bases from J; bases unmatched to any gene: 3. Germline assignment: CDR1 MNHEY and CDR2 SVGAGI. The chain's CDR3 is CASSWNRGTEAFF. CDR3 in DNA: TGTGCCAGCAGTTGGAACAGGGGGACTGAAGCTTTCTTT.

The rearrangement joins TRBV5-4 to TRBJ2-3, with 9 nucleotides matching TRBD2. Losses at the gene ends were 0 bases for V and 2 bases for J; bases not matched to a gene: 4. The CDR3 spans 16 residues. Germline loops: CDR1 SGHNT, CDR2 YYREEE (reference sequence). The chain's CDR3 is CASSLGLAEDTDTQYF. The CDR3 coding sequence is TGTGCCAGCAGCTTGGGACTAGCGGAAGACACAGATACGCAGTATTTT.

This chain uses TRBV27 with TRBJ2-7, with 7 bases aligning to TRBD1. Germline V gene data show CDR1 as MNHEY and CDR2 as SMNVEV (reference sequence). There are 15 residues in the CDR3. Trimming took 2 bases from V and 1 from J; bases not matched to a gene: 5. CDR3 sequence: CASSLGDSLSYEQYF. The CDR3 DNA reads as TGTGCCAGCAGTTTAGGGGACAGTCTTTCCTACGAGCAGTACTTC.

This clone was observed a single time. The genes are TRBV30 and TRBJ1-5; possibly TRBD1 for D (6 bases). The germline V gene encodes CDR1 GTSNPN and CDR2 SVGIG (reference sequence). The CDR3 consists of 14 residues. With 3 bases removed from V and 1 base from J, the gap between germline ends came to 10 bases. The chain's CDR3 is CAWSHDRSNQPQHF. CDR3 DNA: TGTGCCTGGAGCCACGACAGGAGCAATCAGCCCCAGCATTTT.

This chain links TRBV27 with TRBJ2-4; the match to TRBD1 covers 10 bases. Germline assignment: CDR1 MNHEY and CDR2 SMNVEV (reference sequence). Trimming at V came to 2 bases and at J to 8 bases, leaving 21 bases not matched to a gene. The length of the CDR3 is 20 residues. CDR3 loop: CASSLRPTGGGRGYRDIQYF. The CDR3 bases are TGTGCCAGCAGTTTACGGCCGACAGGGGGCGGTAGGGGTTATAGGGACATTCAGTACTTC.